These T cell receptor beta chains were read from a single sample in a study of blood T cell repertoires in COVID-19. Method: immunoSEQ multiplex PCR; TCRdb's copy keeps in-frame clones and lacks some. The table shows 330,000 or so clones, with roughly 87% occurring only once. Material: peripheral blood. These receptors were taken from a man aged 30 to 39 with COVID-19, enrolled during active disease. CDR3s include the opening cysteine and the closing phenylalanine or tryptophan. Each record gives: V gene, D gene, J gene, clone size, CDR3 length, CDR3 protein, CDR3 DNA. D genes are given only for firm matches. Clone size appears in some rows only: once, few, many, or a class for an expanded clone.

TRBV7-3	TRBD1	TRBJ2-5	NA	15	CASSLGDRDQETQYF	TGTGCCAGCAGCTTAGGGGACAGGGACCAAGAGACCCAGTACTTC
TRBV19	NA	TRBJ1-1	NA	16	CASNRIDGPRDTEAFF	TGTGCCAGTAATCGGATCGACGGGCCGAGGGACACTGAAGCTTTCTTT
TRBV19	NA	TRBJ1-6	NA	18	CASSRQAGGQGPNSPLHF	TGTGCCAGTAGTCGCCAGGCAGGTGGGCAGGGCCCGAATTCACCCCTCCACTTT
TRBV27	TRBD2	TRBJ2-5	NA	16	CASSLLPSGGAETQYF	TGTGCCAGCAGTTTACTTCCTAGCGGGGGGGCAGAGACCCAGTACTTC
TRBV28	TRBD1	TRBJ2-7	few	15	CASTDIGQGSYEQYF	TGTGCCAGCACCGACATCGGACAGGGCTCCTACGAGCAGTACTTC
TRBV3-1/TRBV3-2	TRBD1	TRBJ1-1	NA	13	CASSYGTGPEAFF	TGTGCCAGCAGCTACGGGACAGGGCCTGAAGCTTTCTTT
TRBV24-1	TRBD1	TRBJ1-1	NA	13	CATSVGQGTEAFF	TGTGCCACCAGTGTAGGACAGGGAACTGAAGCTTTCTTT
TRBV29-1	TRBD1	TRBJ2-3	NA	13	CSSDRGGADTQYF	TGCAGCTCTGACAGGGGAGGAGCAGATACGCAGTATTTT
TRBV7-9	TRBD2	TRBJ2-3	NA	17	CASSLFWTSGRPDTQYF	TGTGCCAGCAGCCTCTTTTGGACTAGCGGGAGACCAGATACGCAGTATTTT
TRBV14	TRBD1	TRBJ1-2	NA	16	CASSHAHRAGGYGYTF	TGTGCGAGCAGCCATGCTCATAGGGCAGGGGGCTATGGCTACACCTTC
TRBV7-8	NA	TRBJ2-1	NA	13	CASSQVANNEQFF	TGTGCCAGCAGCCAGGTAGCTAACAATGAGCAGTTCTTC
TRBV6-2/TRBV6-3	TRBD1	TRBJ1-5	NA	14	CASTPDRGNQPQHF	TGTGCCAGCACCCCGGACAGGGGAAATCAGCCCCAGCATTTT
TRBV28	TRBD1	TRBJ1-2	NA	13	CASSTSGGMGYTF	TGTGCCAGCAGTACCTCAGGGGGCATGGGCTACACCTTC
TRBV19	NA	TRBJ2-1	NA	11	CASSYYFEQFF	TGTGCCAGTTCGTATTATTTCGAGCAGTTCTTC
TRBV18	NA	TRBJ2-7	NA	14	CASSPTGTLYEQYF	TGTGCCAGCTCACCTACAGGGACCCTATACGAGCAGTACTTC
TRBV28	NA	TRBJ2-7	NA	12	CASRSGTYEQYF	TGTGCCAGCAGATCCGGGACCTACGAGCAGTACTTC
TRBV11-2	TRBD1	TRBJ2-1	NA	18	CASSLPYPGTGGFNEQFF	TGTGCCAGCAGCCTCCCCTACCCCGGGACAGGGGGCTTCAATGAGCAGTTCTTC
TRBV6-5	NA	TRBJ1-1	NA	14	CASSSRGWSTEAFF	TGTGCCAGCAGTTCCCGGGGGTGGAGTACTGAAGCTTTCTTT
TRBV27	TRBD1	TRBJ2-7	NA	15	CASRMNRDRPYEQYF	TGTGCCAGCAGGATGAACCGGGACAGACCCTACGAGCAGTACTTC
TRBV5-8	NA	TRBJ1-6	NA	12	CASSLVGSILHF	TGTGCCAGCAGCTTGGTGGGCAGCATACTCCACTTT
TRBV4-1	TRBD1	TRBJ2-5	once	14	CASSHPGQSETQYF	TGCGCCAGCAGCCACCCGGGACAGTCGGAGACCCAGTACTTC
TRBV6-5	NA	TRBJ1-3	once	15	CASSYQGLSGNTIYF	TGTGCCAGCAGTTACCAGGGGCTGTCTGGAAACACCATATATTTT
TRBV11-2	NA	TRBJ1-3	NA	14	CASSPGLGGNTIYF	TGTGCCAGCAGCCCAGGGTTGGGGGGAAACACCATATATTTT
TRBV19	TRBD1	TRBJ1-1	NA	14	CASSVTGGGTEAFF	TGTGCCAGTAGTGTGACAGGGGGTGGTACTGAAGCTTTCTTT
TRBV28	NA	TRBJ1-2	NA	13	CASSSTVHYGYTF	TGTGCCAGCAGTTCGACAGTACACTATGGCTACACCTTC
TRBV7-7	NA	TRBJ2-1	NA	14	CASSPQGVFNEQFF	TGTGCCAGCAGCCCCCAGGGTGTATTCAATGAGCAGTTCTTC
TRBV6-5	TRBD1	TRBJ2-7	NA	15	CASSARQGRGYEQYF	TGTGCCAGCAGCGCTAGACAGGGACGAGGCTACGAGCAGTACTTC
TRBV7-8	NA	TRBJ2-1	NA	14	CASSLDLVYNEQFF	TGTGCCAGCAGCTTAGATCTAGTCTACAATGAGCAGTTCTTC
TRBV5-6	TRBD1	TRBJ2-3	NA	16	CASSLQGARRTDTQYF	TGTGCCAGCAGCTTACAGGGGGCTCGTCGGACAGATACGCAGTATTTT
TRBV4-2	NA	TRBJ2-2	few	15	CASSGALTNTGELFF	TGTGCCAGCAGCGGAGCGCTTACGAACACCGGGGAGCTGTTTTTT
TRBV19	TRBD1	TRBJ2-7	NA	15	CASSTRDRGTYEQYF	TGTGCCAGTAGTACTCGGGACAGGGGGACCTACGAGCAGTACTTC
TRBV5-6	TRBD2	TRBJ2-2	once	16	CASSPGGATNTGELFF	TGTGCCAGCAGCCCCGGGGGGGCCACGAACACCGGGGAGCTGTTTTTT
TRBV7-8	NA	TRBJ1-3	once	17	CASSLTTGTYSGNTIYF	TGTGCCAGCAGCTTAACGACAGGAACTTACTCTGGAAACACCATATATTTT